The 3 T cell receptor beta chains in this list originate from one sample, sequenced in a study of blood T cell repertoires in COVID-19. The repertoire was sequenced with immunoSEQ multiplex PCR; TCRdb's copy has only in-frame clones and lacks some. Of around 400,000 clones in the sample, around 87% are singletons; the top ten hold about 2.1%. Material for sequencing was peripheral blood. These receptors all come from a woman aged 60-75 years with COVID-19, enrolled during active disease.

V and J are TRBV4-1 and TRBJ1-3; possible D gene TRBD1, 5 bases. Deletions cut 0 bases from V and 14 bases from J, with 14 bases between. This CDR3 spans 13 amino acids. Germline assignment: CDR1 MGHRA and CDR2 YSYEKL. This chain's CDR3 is CASSQDFGGLLYF. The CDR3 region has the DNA TGCGCCAGCAGCCAAGATTTTGGGGGACTCCTATATTTT.

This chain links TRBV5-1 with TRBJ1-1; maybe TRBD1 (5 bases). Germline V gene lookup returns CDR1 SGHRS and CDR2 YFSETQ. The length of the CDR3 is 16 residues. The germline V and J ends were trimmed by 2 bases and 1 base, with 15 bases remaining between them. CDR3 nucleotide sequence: TGCGCCAGCAGCTTAGAAGGGGCCGAGAGGAACACTGAAGCTTTCTTT. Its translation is CASSLEGAERNTEAFF.

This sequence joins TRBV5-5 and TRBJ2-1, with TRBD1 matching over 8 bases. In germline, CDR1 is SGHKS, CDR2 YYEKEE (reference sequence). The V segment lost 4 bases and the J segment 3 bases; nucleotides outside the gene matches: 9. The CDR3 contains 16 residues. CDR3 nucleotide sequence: TGTGCCAGCAGCATCGATCCCGGGACAGGCTACAATGAGCAGTTCTTC. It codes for CASSIDPGTGYNEQFF.